The source of this T cell receptor beta chain is a study of blood T cell repertoires in COVID-19. For the study at large: Samples of COVID-19 (acute and convalescent) were obtained from the United States, Italy and Spain. Sources were T cells, B-cell-depleted T cells, or PBMCs; the material itself was cDNA or gDNA.

Original processing methods: Reference gene primer amplification gave nucleated cell count estimates. Sequencing was performed with immunoSEQ multiplex PCR; in TCRdb, only in-frame clones are kept and a portion is missing. The V and J calls and clone size were taken over from that table, and D and trimming were inferred from the DNA. The data show under 200,000 clones, with more than 75% seen just once and under 6% held by the top ten. V was pared by 3 bases and J by 3 bases, with 6 bases of the junction left unmatched. CDR1 SGHAT and CDR2 FQNNGV come from the germline V gene. The CDR3 is 15 amino acids. This clone was recorded only once.

The sequencing sample was made of peripheral blood. This sequence originates from a woman aged 50 to 60 with COVID-19, enrolled during active disease. This chain uses TRBV11-2 with TRBJ1-1; 8 nucleotides align to TRBD1. The CDR3 sequence: CASSFVTGVDTEAFF. The CDR3 coding sequence is TGTGCCAGCAGCTTTGTGACAGGGGTTGACACTGAAGCTTTCTTT.